The rows below give T cell receptor beta chains drawn from one sample of a study of identical twins. TCRdb ran MiXCR on the 5' RACE reads and lists one entry per CDR3 protein. In the table there are about 530,000 distinct CDR3 sequences, about a fifth of which are singletons. This same sample was also part of a study on yellow fever vaccine responses in identical twins.

Sequencing used CD4+ T cells sorted from blood. Receptors were obtained from a woman aged 18-29 years in good health. Each CDR3 is given with its conserved first and last residue. The order of the fields is V gene, D gene, clone size, J gene, CDR3 DNA, CDR3 protein. D genes are given only for firm matches. The size field is filled for only some rows; it gives once, few, many or a size class.

TRBV12-3/TRBV12-4	TRBD1	few	TRBJ1-1	TGTGCCAGCAGCCTGACAGGGAGGGGCACTGAAGCTTTCTTT	CASSLTGRGTEAFF
TRBV20-1	.	.	TRBJ1-5	TGCAGTGCTTACCTGGGTTCGTATCAGCCCCAGCATTTT	CSAYLGSYQPQHF
TRBV20-1	.	.	TRBJ2-3	TGCAGTGCTAGGAGTAGCGGTCCCACAGATACGCAGTATTTT	CSARSSGPTDTQYF
TRBV29-1	.	.	TRBJ1-5	TGCAGCGTTGTGACGACAGTAGATAGCAATCAGCCCCAGCATTTT	CSVVTTVDSNQPQHF
TRBV7-3	.	few	TRBJ2-7	TGTGCCAGCAGCTTAAGGATCGAGGGGCATTTTAATCCTAGTCGGGACTGGGTGCAGTACTTC	CASSLRIEGHFNPSRDWVQYF
TRBV7-9	.	few	TRBJ1-2	TGTGCCAGCAGCCAGACGACGAGCGGCTACACCTTC	CASSQTTSGYTF
TRBV12-3/TRBV12-4	TRBD2	many	TRBJ2-2	TGTGCCAGCAGTTTAGGGGGGGGAGGAACCGGGGAGCTGTTTTTT	CASSLGGGGTGELFF
TRBV4-1	.	.	TRBJ2-5	TGCGCCAGCAGCCAACCAGCCAGGGACCGCCGGGAGACCCAGTACTTC	CASSQPARDRRETQYF
TRBV12-3/TRBV12-4	.	few	TRBJ2-2	TGTGCCAGCAGTTTAAAGGCAGGGGAGCTGTTTTTT	CASSLKAGELFF
TRBV27	.	few	TRBJ2-3	TGTGCCAGCAGTTTAGTTGGTGTAGGAGGGGATGCAGATACGCAGTATTTT	CASSLVGVGGDADTQYF
TRBV29-1	.	.	TRBJ2-1	TGCAGCGTTGCCGGGGGCATGGATGAGCAGTTCTTC	CSVAGGMDEQFF
TRBV4-1	TRBD2	.	TRBJ2-2	TGCGCCAGCAGCCAAGATTTCCTGCGGGGAGGGGCCGGGGAGCTGTTTTTT	CASSQDFLRGGAGELFF
TRBV10-1	.	.	TRBJ2-7	TGCGCCAGCTCAATAGGCTACGAGCAGTACTTC	CASSIGYEQYF
TRBV7-8	.	few	TRBJ2-7	TGTGCCAGCAGCCTAGAGACAGCCTACGAGCAGTACTTC	CASSLETAYEQYF
TRBV4-1	.	once	TRBJ2-7	TGCGCCAGCAGCCAAATCGGAGTGGGCTCCTACGAGCAGTACTTC	CASSQIGVGSYEQYF
TRBV24-1	.	few	TRBJ2-3	TGTGCCACCAGTGATTTGGGGCCCGGGCTCGCGGCATCAGATACGCAGTATTTT	CATSDLGPGLAASDTQYF
TRBV5-1	TRBD1	.	TRBJ1-1	TGCGCCAGCAGCGCGGACAGGGGAAAATTGATCACTGAAGCTTTCTTT	CASSADRGKLITEAFF
TRBV12-3/TRBV12-4	.	.	TRBJ2-3	TGTGCCAGCAGTTTAAGTGGGGCTACGCAGTATTTT	CASSLSGATQYF
TRBV7-9	.	.	TRBJ2-2	TGTGCCAGCAGCCAGGGGGAGGCGAACACCGGGGAGCTGTTTTTT	CASSQGEANTGELFF
TRBV20-1	.	few	TRBJ2-2	TGCAGTGCTAGACCCGCCGGGGAGCTGTTTTTT	CSARPAGELFF
TRBV6-5	.	.	TRBJ1-3	TGTGCCAGCAGTTACTCTGGACAGTCCTCTGGAAACACCATATATTTT	CASSYSGQSSGNTIYF
TRBV4-2	.	few	TRBJ2-1	TGTGCCAGCAGCCAAGTAGACAACAATGAGCAGTTCTTC	CASSQVDNNEQFF